These 20 T cell receptor beta chains were sequenced from one sample in a study of OX40 agonist ivuxolimab in advanced cancers. Sequencing used immunoSEQ multiplex PCR; TCRdb keeps in-frame clones, though not all of them. The sample records approximately 58,000 clones, 70% to 90% being singletons. The specimen comprised CD4+ or CD8+ T cells sorted from blood, sampled in a trial of the OX40 agonist ivuxolimab. Receptor source: an adult with an advanced solid tumor such as melanoma, head and neck, liver or kidney cancer.

J is TRBJ2-3 and V is TRBV2; TRBD2 agrees at 7 bases. Germline V gene data show CDR1 as SNHLY and CDR2 as FYNNEI. J was trimmed by 2 bases and V by 7 bases; bases with no gene match: 9. This CDR3 is built from 15 residues. The CDR3 loop reads CASKELATYTDTQYF. CDR3 coding DNA: TGTGCCAGCAAGGAACTAGCGACCTACACAGATACGCAGTATTTT. Based on the CDR3 plus reference TRBV2 and TRBJ2-3, the full variable domain is EPEVTQTPSHQVTQMGQEVILRCVPISNHLYFYWYRQILGQKVEFLVSFYNNEISEKSEIFDDQFSVERPDGSNFTLKIRSTKLEDSAMYFCASKELATYTDTQYFGPGTRLTVL.

This chain links TRBV18 with TRBJ1-5, with 8 bases matching TRBD1. This CDR3 is 15 amino acids long. Per the germline V gene, CDR1 is KGHSH and CDR2 is LQKENI. With 4 bases clipped from V and 5 bases from J, the junction kept 7 bases outside the gene matches. The CDR3 sequence: CASSLQGADDQPQHF. DNA for the CDR3: TGTGCCAGCTCACTGCAGGGGGCCGACGATCAGCCCCAGCATTTT.

V and J are TRBV7-8 and TRBJ2-2, with a possible D match to TRBD2 (6 bases). Trimming pared 5 bases from V and 1 base from J, leaving 11 bases between. Germline V gene lookup returns CDR1 SGHVS and CDR2 FQNEAQ. The CDR3 is 15 residues long. In nucleotides, the CDR3 is TGTGCCAGCAGCCTCCGGCGGGAGAACACCGGGGAGCTGTTTTTT. It is translated as CASSLRRENTGELFF.

The chain combines TRBV7-3 with TRBJ2-7; D is undetermined. Germline V gene sequence: CDR1 SGHTA, CDR2 FQGTGA. V was trimmed by 2 bases and J by 3 bases, leaving 11 bases between them. CDR3 length: 14 amino acids. The DNA of the CDR3 is TGTGCCAGCAGCTTAGGCGGTTGGGGCTACGAGCAGTACTTC. Its protein is CASSLGGWGYEQYF. The whole variable domain, remainder taken from reference TRBV7-3 and TRBJ2-7, is GAGVSQTPSNKVTEKGKYVELRCDPISGHTALYWYRQSLGQGPEFLIYFQGTGAADDSGLPNDRFFAVRPEGSVSTLKIQRTERGDSAVYLCASSLGGWGYEQYFGPGTRLTVT.

This chain connects TRBV9 to TRBJ2-3; 9 bases map to TRBD2. The CDR3 has 16 amino acids. Germline V gene data show CDR1 as SGDLS and CDR2 as YYNGEE. With 0 bases clipped from V and 5 bases from J, the junction kept 7 bases outside the gene matches. The CDR3 sequence is CASSVGAREGGDTQYF. DNA of the CDR3: TGTGCCAGCAGCGTAGGGGCGCGGGAGGGCGGAGATACGCAGTATTTT.

The gene calls are TRBV4-1 and TRBJ2-2; 9 bases line up with TRBD1. J lost 7 bases, V lost 1 base, and 7 bases had no gene match. Per the germline V gene, CDR1 is MGHRA and CDR2 is YSYEKL. CDR3 size: 16 residues. In DNA form, the CDR3 reads TGCGCCAGCAGCCAAGTACAGGGGGCTAATATCGGGGAGCTGTTTTTT. It specifies CASSQVQGANIGELFF.

The rearrangement uses TRBV14 and TRBJ2-7; the match to TRBD2 covers 9 bases. The ends lost 3 bases at V and 3 bases at J; junction bases unmatched: 6. The CDR3 covers 15 residues. Germline assignment: CDR1 SGHDN and CDR2 FVKESK. The CDR3 bases are TGTGCCAGCAGCCAGAGAGCTAGCGGGATCTACGAGCAGTACTTC. Its translation is CASSQRASGIYEQYF.

At least ten counts were recorded for this clone. This rearrangement joins TRBV7-2 to TRBJ1-5; no clear D gene. The CDR3 consists of 12 residues. From germline, CDR1 is SGHTA and CDR2 FQGNSA. V dropped 1 base and J dropped 8 bases, with 6 bases sitting between them. The CDR3 nucleotides read TGTGCCAGCAGCTTAGATATGGAGCCCCAGCATTTT. This gives the protein CASSLDMEPQHF.

The CDR3 here is CASSRGGQNTEETQYF. For the CDR3, the DNA is TGTGCCAGCTCTCGGGGGGGCCAAAACACCGAAGAGACCCAGTACTTC. The V and J genes are TRBV6-6 and TRBJ2-5, with TRBD2 matching 8 bases. The V gene's germline CDR1 is MNHNY and CDR2 SVGAGI (reference sequence). The CDR3 is made up of 16 amino acids. V gave up 8 bases and J gave up 3 bases; unmatched junction bases: 14.

V usage is TRBV27 and J usage is TRBJ2-7; D tentatively fits TRBD1 or TRBD2 (5 bases each). The CDR3 loop spans 14 amino acids. The V end was cut by 0 bases, the J end by 7 bases, with 13 bases between. Per the germline V gene, CDR1 is MNHEY and CDR2 is SMNVEV (reference sequence). The DNA for the CDR3 is TGTGCCAGCAGTTTATCCGGGGCATTAAGGGAGCAGTACTTC. This gives the protein CASSLSGALREQYF.

The chain is built from TRBV7-9 and TRBJ2-1; no reliable D call. The CDR3 length is 14 residues. Trimming left V 2 bases short and J 8 bases short, with 13 bases between. Per germline, CDR1 SEHNR and CDR2 FQNEAQ (reference sequence). The CDR3 DNA sequence: TGTGCCAGCAGCTTAAGTGAGTTTTCATATGAGCAGTTCTTC. Encoded protein: CASSLSEFSYEQFF.

CDR3 DNA: TGTGCCAGCAGCCCTTTACCTAGTTCGCTCAACATTCAGTACTTC. Its translation: CASSPLPSSLNIQYF. The chain recombines TRBV7-6 with TRBJ2-4, with D uncertain. Trimming shortened V by 5 bases and J by 7 bases, and 18 bases separated the two germline ends. The CDR3 runs 15 residues. Germline V lookup: CDR1 SGHVS, CDR2 FNYEAQ.

CDR3 sequence reads: CASSRGSRIYGYTF. CDR3 DNA: TGTGCCAGCAGCAGGGGATCTCGGATTTATGGCTACACCTTC. The chain couples TRBV13 to TRBJ1-2; maybe TRBD1 (5 bases). The CDR3 length is 14 residues. V lost 5 bases and J lost 5, with 15 bases in between. Germline CDR1 and CDR2: PRHDT and FYEKMQ (reference sequence).

This clone was counted between two and nine times. The V call is TRBV20-1, the J call TRBJ1-1, with D uncertain. The CDR3 length is 10 residues. In germline, CDR1 is DFQATT, CDR2 SNEGSKA (reference sequence). The V gene lost 3 bases and the J gene lost 5 bases, with 4 bases spanning the gap. The CDR3 here is CSARGTEAFF. CDR3 coding DNA: TGCAGTGCTAGGGGTACTGAAGCTTTCTTT.

The gene calls are TRBV25-1 and TRBJ2-2; possible D gene TRBD1, 6 bases. The ends were cut back, 6 bases at V and 4 bases at J, with 18 bases in the middle. The CDR3 has 16 amino acids. Germline V gene data show CDR1 as MGHDK and CDR2 as SYGVNS. The CDR3 nucleotides read TGTGCCAGCAGGCAGGCCGGGCTAGGGGGCACCGGGGAGCTGTTTTTT. Amino acid sequence: CASRQAGLGGTGELFF.

This clone has only one observation. V is TRBV7-9 and J is TRBJ1-5; D perhaps matches TRBD1 (5 bases). From germline, CDR1 is SEHNR and CDR2 FQNEAQ (reference sequence). V lost 5 bases to trimming and J lost 7 bases, with 9 bases between them. This CDR3 contains 12 residues. The CDR3: CASSQGIQPQHF. The CDR3 DNA is TGTGCCAGCAGCCAGGGAATCCAGCCCCAGCATTTT.

V gene TRBV30 combines with J gene TRBJ1-6; no clear D. Trimming removed 2 bases at V and 8 bases at J, with 10 bases between. Per germline, CDR1 GTSNPN and CDR2 SVGIG (reference sequence). The CDR3 length is 13 residues. The CDR3 DNA sequence: TGTGCCTGGAGTCCGACAAGTGATTCACCCCTCCACTTT. Its translation is CAWSPTSDSPLHF.

J is TRBJ2-7 and V is TRBV18; D perhaps matches TRBD2 (5 bases). V was clipped by 3 bases and J by 5 bases, with 23 bases between them. Germline V gene sequence: CDR1 KGHSH, CDR2 LQKENI. This CDR3 region has 17 residues. CDR3 loop: CASSPLRTGWSRDEQYF. The CDR3 bases are TGTGCCAGCTCACCCCTCAGGACGGGATGGTCCCGGGACGAGCAGTACTTC.

The rearrangement links TRBV5-1 to TRBJ2-1, with D uncertain. The CDR3 contains 13 residues. Trimming took off 0 bases at V and 9 bases at J, with 10 bases between the two ends. Germline CDR1 is SGHRS and CDR2 is YFSETQ. In DNA form, the CDR3 reads TGCGCCAGCAGCTTGGCCGAGTACCTTGAGCAGTTCTTC. This translates into CASSLAEYLEQFF.

The V call is TRBV6-6, the J call TRBJ2-7, with D possibly matching TRBD1 (5 bases). V lost 10 bases, J lost 6 bases, and 13 bases lay in between. CDR1 is MNHNY and CDR2 is SVGAGI in the germline V gene (reference sequence). The CDR3 covers 11 residues. The CDR3 protein is CATRATFEQYF. CDR3 nucleotides: TGTGCCACCAGGGCGACTTTCGAGCAGTACTTC.